What follows is one TCR beta chain and its context. This table comes from immunoSEQ multiplex PCR, and its TCRdb copy is limited to in-frame clones, with some not included. This table has 450,000 or so clones, about 90% appearing once. The trim removed 5 bases at V and 3 bases at J, leaving 4 bases unmatched. The germline V gene has CDR1 SGHAT and CDR2 FQNNGV. The CDR3 contains 14 residues. Seattle patients were enrolled during active infection and followed longitudinally. The sample comes from a study of blood T cell repertoires in COVID-19. Background on the study: Some COVID-19 samples were acute and others convalescent; all came from the United States, Italy and Spain.

The sequencing sample was made of peripheral blood. The chain has TRBV11-2 and TRBJ2-4; 7 bases are shared with TRBD1. This receptor was identified in a man aged 18 to 30 with COVID-19, enrolled during active disease. CDR3: CASSPDRVKNIQYF. In DNA, the CDR3 is TGTGCCAGCAGCCCCGACAGGGTCAAAAACATTCAGTACTTC.